What follows describes a single T cell receptor beta chain. There are 14 residues in the CDR3. The data originate from a study of monozygotic twins with inflammatory bowel disease. Reanalyzing the 5' RACE reads, TCRdb keeps one entry per CDR3 protein, without DNA. This sample's table has around 380,000 distinct CDR3 sequences. The sample consisted of blood. The rearrangement uses TRBV12-3 or TRBV12-4 and TRBJ2-2. This TCR derives from a human donor with ulcerative colitis or Crohn's disease, or a healthy co-twin of an affected twin (not recorded which). CDR3 amino acids: CASSLGLVNGELFF.